This TCR beta chain was found in a study of regulatory T cells in long-lasting Graves disease. Findings and caveats of the study: For persistent Graves' patients, TCR diversity was lower than for newly diagnosed ones.

The CDR3 contains 15 residues. The trim removed 3 bases at V and 5 bases at J, leaving 7 bases unmatched. Germline V gene sequence: CDR1 SGHRS, CDR2 YFSETQ. Time point meaning: newly diagnosed GD, antithyroid drugs for less than 3 months. Isolated PBMC RNA provided the starting material for the TCR library. iRepertoire HTBI primers and Arm-PCR of CDR3 regions built TCR beta libraries. TCRdb re-derived calls from the multiplex PCR reads in MiXCR, one entry per CDR3 protein. The sample contains around 480,000 distinct CDR3 sequences, roughly 17% of which appear only once. The table lists this clonotype with a few counts. What it binds is unknown. The same data also contributed to another study, on T cells in Graves' hyperthyroidism and ophthalmopathy. As that report states: The patients, who ranged from 18 to 65 in age, presented with newly diagnosed hyperthyroidism lasting under 2 months.

The chain is built from TRBV5-1 and TRBJ2-3, with 9 bases matching TRBD2. This sequence was found in a man aged 40-50 years with Graves disease. The material was peripheral blood mononuclear cells (PBMCs), obtained at new diagnosis, from a patient treated with antithyroid drugs. The CDR3 loop reads CASSSISGRLDTQYF. Here the CDR3 DNA reads TGCGCCAGCAGCTCCATTAGCGGGAGACTAGATACGCAGTATTTT.